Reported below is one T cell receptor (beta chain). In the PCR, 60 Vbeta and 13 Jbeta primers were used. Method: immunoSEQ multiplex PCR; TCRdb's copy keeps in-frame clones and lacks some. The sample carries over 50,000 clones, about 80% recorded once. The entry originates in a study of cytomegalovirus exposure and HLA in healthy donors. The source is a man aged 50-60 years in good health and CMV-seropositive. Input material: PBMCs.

CDR3 sequence reads: CASSVGSGDTGELFF. The CDR3 coding sequence is TGTGCCAGCAGCGTAGGGTCTGGAGACACCGGGGAGCTGTTTTTT. J is TRBJ2-2 and V is TRBV9; no clear D. CDR1 and CDR2 from the germline V gene are SGDLS and YYNGEE. V was shortened by 0 bases and J by 3 bases, with 9 bases between the two germline ends. CDR3 length: 15 residues. The full variable domain, its missing parts supplied by reference TRBV9 and TRBJ2-2, is DSGVTQTPKHLITATGQRVTLRCSPRSGDLSVYWYQQSLDQGLQFLIQYYNGEERAKGNILERFSAQQFPDLHSELNLSSLELGDSALYFCASSVGSGDTGELFFGEGSRLTVL.